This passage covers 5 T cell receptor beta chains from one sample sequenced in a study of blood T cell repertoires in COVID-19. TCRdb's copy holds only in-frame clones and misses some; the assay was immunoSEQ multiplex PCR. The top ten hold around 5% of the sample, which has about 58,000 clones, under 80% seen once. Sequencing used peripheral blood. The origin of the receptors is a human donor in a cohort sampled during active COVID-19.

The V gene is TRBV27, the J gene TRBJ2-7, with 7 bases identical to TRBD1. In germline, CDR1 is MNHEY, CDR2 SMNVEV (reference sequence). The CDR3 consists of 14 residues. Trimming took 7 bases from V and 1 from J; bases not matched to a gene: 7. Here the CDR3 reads CASTRTGRSYEQYF. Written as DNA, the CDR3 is TGTGCCAGCACCCGGACAGGCCGTTCCTACGAGCAGTACTTC.

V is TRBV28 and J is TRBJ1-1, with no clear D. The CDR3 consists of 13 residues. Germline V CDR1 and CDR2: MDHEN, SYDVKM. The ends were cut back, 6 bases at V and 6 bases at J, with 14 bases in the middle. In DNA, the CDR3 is TGTGCCAGCAGCCGCATAATTCGCGCTGAAGCTTTCTTT. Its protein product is CASSRIIRAEAFF.

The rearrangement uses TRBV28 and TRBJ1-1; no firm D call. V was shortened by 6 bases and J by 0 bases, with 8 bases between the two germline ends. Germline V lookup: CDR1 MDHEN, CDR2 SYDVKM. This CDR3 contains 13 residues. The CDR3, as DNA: TGTGCCAGCAGGGAAGACATGAACACTGAAGCTTTCTTT. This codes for CASREDMNTEAFF.

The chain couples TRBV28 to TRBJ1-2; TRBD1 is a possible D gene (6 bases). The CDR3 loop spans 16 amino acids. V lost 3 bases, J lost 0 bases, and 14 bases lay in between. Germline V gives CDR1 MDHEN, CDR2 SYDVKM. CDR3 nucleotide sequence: TGTGCCAGCAGTTTTGGGGGGGCAGGAGCTAACTATGGCTACACCTTC. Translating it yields CASSFGGAGANYGYTF.

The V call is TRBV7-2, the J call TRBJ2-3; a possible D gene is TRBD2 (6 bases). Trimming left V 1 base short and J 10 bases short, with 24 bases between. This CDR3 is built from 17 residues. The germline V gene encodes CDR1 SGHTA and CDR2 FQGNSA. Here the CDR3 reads CASSLGTVGEGLVAQYF. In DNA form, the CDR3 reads TGTGCCAGCAGCTTAGGGACGGTGGGAGAGGGACTGGTTGCGCAGTATTTT. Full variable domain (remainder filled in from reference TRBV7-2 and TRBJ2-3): GAGVSQSPSNKVTEKGKDVELRCDPISGHTALYWYRQSLGQGLEFLIYFQGNSAPDKSGLPSDRFSAERTGGSVSTLTIQRTQQEDSAVYLCASSLGTVGEGLVAQYFGPGTRLTVL.